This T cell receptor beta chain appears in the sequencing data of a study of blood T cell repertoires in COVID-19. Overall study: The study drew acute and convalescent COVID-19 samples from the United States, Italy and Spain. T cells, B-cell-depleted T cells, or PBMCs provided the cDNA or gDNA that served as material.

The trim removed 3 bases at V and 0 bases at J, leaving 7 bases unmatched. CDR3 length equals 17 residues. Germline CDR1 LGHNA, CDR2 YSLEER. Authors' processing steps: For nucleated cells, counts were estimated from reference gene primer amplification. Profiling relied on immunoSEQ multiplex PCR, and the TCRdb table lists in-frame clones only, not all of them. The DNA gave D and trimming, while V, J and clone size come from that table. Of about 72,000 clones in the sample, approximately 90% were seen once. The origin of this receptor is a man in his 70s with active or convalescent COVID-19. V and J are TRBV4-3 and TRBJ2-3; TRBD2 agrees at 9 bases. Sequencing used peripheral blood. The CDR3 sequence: CASSHDGAGGSTDTQYF. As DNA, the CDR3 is TGCGCCAGCAGCCACGATGGGGCGGGGGGGAGCACAGATACGCAGTATTTT.